A selection of T cell receptor beta chains follows, all from one sample in a study of blood T cell repertoires in COVID-19. Profiled with immunoSEQ multiplex PCR; TCRdb holds only in-frame clones, not every one. The table lists 150,000 to 200,000 clones, 70% to 90% of them singletons. Sequencing was carried out using peripheral blood. These receptor sequences come from a man aged 35-49 years with active or convalescent COVID-19. CDR3s include the opening cysteine and the closing phenylalanine or tryptophan. A D gene is named only where the DNA matches it firmly. Size is omitted from some rows. Given values are once, few, many or a class for expanded clones.

size,V,D,J,DNA,CDR3
-,TRBV28,-,TRBJ1-4,TGTGCCAGCGGTGACAGCGCGTACTCAACTAATGAAAAACTGTTTTTT,CASGDSAYSTNEKLFF
-,TRBV7-8,TRBD2,TRBJ2-5,TGTGCCAGCACGAGACTAGCGGGGGCCAGGGAGACCCAGTACTTC,CASTRLAGARETQYF
-,TRBV5-1,-,TRBJ1-1,TGCGCCAGCAGCTTAAGGGGTACGAACACTGAAGCTTTCTTT,CASSLRGTNTEAFF
-,TRBV5-6,-,TRBJ2-3,TGTGCCAGCAGCTTATCCGCACGGTCTAGCACAGATACGCAGTATTTT,CASSLSARSSTDTQYF
-,TRBV7-2,-,TRBJ1-2,TGTGCCAGCAGCTTAGGTGGGGGCAACTATGGCTACACCTTC,CASSLGGGNYGYTF
-,TRBV28,TRBD2,TRBJ2-4,TGTGGCAGCGGGAGCAGGACCATTCAGTACTTC,CGSGSRTIQYF
-,TRBV7-9,-,TRBJ2-2,TGTGCCAGCAGCTTAGGTCTAGCGCCGAACACCGGGGAGCTGTTTTTT,CASSLGLAPNTGELFF
-,TRBV6-4,TRBD1,TRBJ2-2,TGTGCCAGCAGAGGACAGGAGAACACCGGGGAGCTGTTTTTT,CASRGQENTGELFF
-,TRBV3-1/TRBV3-2,TRBD2,TRBJ2-1,TGTGCCAGCAGCAACAAGCGGGGGGGCTACAATGAGCAGTTCTTC,CASSNKRGGYNEQFF
-,TRBV19,-,TRBJ1-5,TGTGCCAGTAGTAACAATCGAAGGGGGAAGGAGAATTATAGCAATCAGCCCCAGCATTTT,CASSNNRRGKENYSNQPQHF
-,TRBV3-1/TRBV3-2,-,TRBJ1-6,TGTGCCAGCAGCCTCCTAGGAAGGCGGGGGCCCCTCCACTTT,CASSLLGRRGPLHF
-,TRBV18,-,TRBJ2-7,TGTGCCAGCTCAGACCCGGGACACCCCCAATACGAGCAGTACTTC,CASSDPGHPQYEQYF
-,TRBV2,-,TRBJ1-2,TGTGCCAGCACCCTGGCGGCGCGGGGCTACACCTTC,CASTLAARGYTF
-,TRBV7-9,-,TRBJ1-1,TGTGCCAGCAGCCCCCCTTTGGGAGGGACTGAAGCTTTCTTT,CASSPPLGGTEAFF
few,TRBV7-8,-,TRBJ1-1,TGTGCCAGCACCTTCTGGGAAGGGGGGGCGTACACTGAAGCTTTCTTT,CASTFWEGGAYTEAFF